These T cell receptor beta chains were read from a single sample in a study of blood T cell repertoires in COVID-19. TCRdb's copy holds only in-frame clones and misses some; the assay was immunoSEQ multiplex PCR. The sample carries about 170,000 clones, more than 70% recorded once. The sequenced material came from PBMCs or T cells enriched from blood (not recorded which). These TCRs come from a woman between 45 and 60 years old in a cohort exposed to, infected with or recovered from COVID-19 (not recorded which). CDR3s include the opening cysteine and the closing phenylalanine or tryptophan. Fields, in order: D gene, V gene, clone size, J gene, CDR3 protein, CDR3 DNA. The D gene is left open where the match is weak. Clone size is not always given. Where it is, it says once, few, many or a class for expanded clones.

>NA|TRBV7-2|few|TRBJ2-1
CASSLAAGGQFF
TGTGCCAGCAGCTTAGCGGCGGGTGGGCAGTTCTTC
>NA|TRBV3-1/TRBV3-2|NA|TRBJ2-2
CASSQDSGRDWFNTGELFF
TGTGCCAGCAGCCAAGATAGCGGCAGGGATTGGTTCAACACCGGGGAGCTGTTTTTT
>NA|TRBV7-2|NA|TRBJ1-2
CASSPPALINYGYTF
TGTGCCAGCAGCCCCCCTGCCCTAATCAACTATGGCTACACCTTC
>NA|TRBV7-2|NA|TRBJ1-1
CASTRAGSGTEAFF
TGTGCCAGCACCCGGGCGGGTTCGGGGACTGAAGCTTTCTTT
>TRBD1|TRBV6-5|NA|TRBJ1-2
CASRKQGTSDYTF
TGTGCCAGCAGAAAACAGGGGACCTCCGACTACACCTTC
>NA|TRBV7-9|NA|TRBJ2-7
CASSLAHTSYEQYF
TGTGCCAGCAGCTTAGCTCACACCTCCTACGAGCAGTACTTC
>NA|TRBV3-1/TRBV3-2|once|TRBJ1-4
CASSQRATNEKLFF
TGTGCCAGCAGCCAGCGGGCAACTAATGAAAAACTGTTTTTT
>TRBD2|TRBV28|NA|TRBJ2-5
CASSLVGSSGFQETQYF
TGTGCCAGCAGTTTGGTGGGGTCTAGCGGGTTCCAAGAGACCCAGTACTTC
>TRBD1|TRBV7-2|NA|TRBJ1-2
CASSLGQGAVSGYTF
TGTGCCAGCAGCTTAGGACAGGGGGCAGTTAGCGGCTACACCTTC
>TRBD1|TRBV19|NA|TRBJ2-2
CASSRTGGTGELFF
TGTGCCAGTAGCAGGACAGGGGGTACGGGGGAGCTGTTTTTT
>NA|TRBV7-9|NA|TRBJ2-2
CASSKMGGLNTGELFF
TGTGCCAGCAGCAAAATGGGGGGATTAAACACCGGGGAGCTGTTTTTT
>TRBD1|TRBV2|few|TRBJ2-5
CASRKDREETQYF
TGTGCCAGCAGAAAGGACAGGGAAGAGACCCAGTACTTC
>TRBD2|TRBV9|NA|TRBJ2-1
CASSVESGSSEQFF
TGTGCCAGCAGCGTAGAAAGCGGGAGCTCTGAGCAGTTCTTC
>NA|TRBV2|NA|TRBJ2-5
CASSELQGAGTQYF
TGTGCCAGCAGTGAACTCCAAGGGGCCGGGACCCAGTACTTC
>NA|TRBV10-1|NA|TRBJ2-3
CASSEQIWGGTDTQYF
TGCGCCAGCAGTGAGCAAATTTGGGGGGGCACAGATACGCAGTATTTT
>TRBD1|TRBV28|NA|TRBJ1-4
CASSTSGQGNEKLFF
TGTGCCAGCAGTACCTCGGGACAGGGTAATGAAAAACTGTTTTTT
>NA|TRBV28|NA|TRBJ1-1
CASSLSVNTEAFF
TGTGCCAGCAGTTTATCGGTGAACACTGAAGCTTTCTTT
>TRBD1|TRBV12-3/TRBV12-4|NA|TRBJ2-5
CATKGGKGETQYF
TGTGCCACCAAAGGGGGCAAGGGGGAGACCCAGTACTTC
>TRBD1|TRBV7-6|NA|TRBJ1-2
CASSYGTGGEYGYTF
TGTGCCAGCAGCTACGGGACAGGGGGCGAGTATGGCTACACCTTC
>TRBD1|TRBV9|NA|TRBJ1-4
CASSVDAGGDNEKLFF
TGTGCCAGCAGCGTAGACGCAGGGGGCGATAATGAAAAACTGTTTTTT
>NA|TRBV3-1/TRBV3-2|NA|TRBJ1-3
CASSQRYSSGNTIYF
TGTGCCAGCAGCCAACGGTACAGCTCTGGAAACACCATATATTTT
>TRBD2|TRBV7-2|NA|TRBJ2-7
CASSLAWGGRYEQYF
TGTGCCAGCAGCTTAGCCTGGGGGGGGAGATACGAGCAGTACTTC
>NA|TRBV5-1|NA|TRBJ2-5
CASSLEGSGQETQYF
TGCGCCAGCAGCTTGGAAGGGAGTGGGCAAGAGACCCAGTACTTC
>NA|TRBV30|NA|TRBJ1-4
CAWIKKEGPGEKLFF
TGTGCCTGGATCAAAAAGGAGGGCCCGGGTGAAAAACTGTTTTTT
>NA|TRBV4-2|NA|TRBJ2-1
CASSPVRGAYNEQFF
TGTGCCAGCAGCCCGGTCAGGGGCGCCTACAATGAGCAGTTCTTC
>NA|TRBV3-1/TRBV3-2|NA|TRBJ1-3
CASSYLLSGNTIYF
TGTGCCAGCAGCTACCTACTCTCTGGAAACACCATATATTTT
>NA|TRBV29-1|NA|TRBJ2-3
CSVRVDTQYF
TGCAGCGTGCGAGTGGATACGCAGTATTTT
>TRBD2|TRBV7-2|NA|TRBJ2-1
CASSLVGRRTSGSYNEQFF
TGTGCCAGCAGCTTAGTAGGCAGGAGGACTAGCGGGAGTTACAATGAGCAGTTCTTC